This TCR beta chain came from a study of blood T cell repertoires in COVID-19. Overall study context: Both acute and convalescent COVID-19 samples were obtained from the United States, Italy and Spain. The analysed material was cDNA or gDNA that came from T cells, B-cell-depleted T cells, or PBMCs.

CDR3 length equals 16 residues. Germline V gene sequence: CDR1 SEHNR, CDR2 FQNEAQ (reference sequence). The trim removed 3 bases at V and 2 bases at J, leaving 4 bases unmatched. Original data processing: How many nucleated cells were present was estimated from reference gene primer amplification. The table came from immunoSEQ multiplex PCR; TCRdb's copy has only in-frame clones and leaves some out. The D gene and trimming were derived from the DNA, and the V and J assignments and clone size from that table. The sample includes roughly 39,000 clones, approximately 88% of them seen just once. V usage is TRBV7-9 and J usage is TRBJ2-2, with 9 bases lining up with TRBD2. Sequencing was carried out using peripheral blood. The receptor was derived from a woman aged 70-85 years with acute or convalescent COVID-19. The CDR3 region has the DNA TGTGCCAGCAGCTTGTCACTAGCGGGCAACACCGGGGAGCTGTTTTTT. Residues: CASSLSLAGNTGELFF.